One sample yielded the 25 T cell receptor beta chains listed below, sequenced in a study of vaccination effects on CD4 cells after COVID-19. Peptide-pool stimulation followed by sequencing identified expanded antigen-specific CD4+ clonotypes in the ViraFEST assay. Between days 9 and 11 of culture, CD4+ T cells were separated out. Two-dose vaccination with either BNT162b2 or mRNA-1273 was given to the participants. Assay used: immunoSEQ multiplex PCR; TCRdb lists only in-frame clones, some missing. The sample contains tens of thousands of clones, 82% of which appear only once. Which antigens these TCRs recognize remains unknown. Sequencing was performed on CD4+ T cells from PBMCs cultured with HCoV-NL63 spike peptides, taken after COVID-19 vaccination. These receptors were collected from a human donor who received a COVID-19 vaccine. Some clones in this sample may be carry-over from other donors' samples.

The J gene is TRBJ2-2, the V gene TRBV11-2; D gene uncertain. The germline V gene has CDR1 SGHAT and CDR2 FQNNGV. V lost 1 base to trimming and J lost 7 bases, with 7 bases between them. CDR3 length: 13 amino acids. CDR3 region: CASSLVVGGELFF. As DNA, the CDR3 is TGTGCCAGCAGCTTAGTAGTTGGCGGGGAGCTGTTTTTT.

The genes are TRBV6-5 and TRBJ2-3; D assignment may be TRBD1 or TRBD2 (5 bases each). Per the germline V gene, CDR1 is MNHEY and CDR2 is SVGAGI. The CDR3 length is 15 residues. Deletions cut 6 bases from V and 0 bases from J, with 13 bases between. CDR3 protein: CASRGVRASTDTQYF. Here the CDR3 DNA reads TGTGCCAGCAGGGGGGTCCGGGCCAGCACAGATACGCAGTATTTT.

The genes are TRBV29-1 and TRBJ2-1; D is unclear. Between the trimmed V and J ends, which lost 2 bases and 5 bases, there was a span of 4 bases. The germline CDR1 and CDR2 sequences are SQVTM and ANQGSEA. This CDR3 comprises 11 residues. Written as DNA, the CDR3 is TGCAGCGTTGAACCCAACAATGAGCAGTTCTTC. Amino acid sequence: CSVEPNNEQFF.

This chain links TRBV30 with TRBJ2-1, with D unclear. Germline CDR1 and CDR2: GTSNPN and SVGIG (reference sequence). V was shortened by 2 bases and J by 9 bases, with 8 bases between the two germline ends. The CDR3 runs 11 residues. CDR3 protein: CAWSLTSEQFF. In DNA, the CDR3 is TGTGCCTGGAGTCTTACCAGTGAGCAGTTCTTC.

This chain joins TRBV6-6 and TRBJ2-7, with D perhaps matching TRBD1 (6 bases). Per germline, CDR1 MNHNY and CDR2 SVGAGI (reference sequence). The CDR3 runs to 13 residues. The V gene lost 5 bases and the J gene lost 2 bases, with 10 bases spanning the gap. Here the CDR3 reads CASSPRQAYEQYV. The CDR3 nucleotides are TGTGCCAGCAGTCCCCGACAGGCCTACGAGCAGTACGTC.

This chain joins TRBV30 and TRBJ1-2; D may be TRBD1 (5 bases). The CDR3 extends over 13 amino acids. The V gene's germline CDR1 is GTSNPN and CDR2 SVGIG (reference sequence). Trimming took 0 bases from V and 8 from J, leaving 13 bases between them. CDR3 amino acids: CAWSVMGGGGYTF. In DNA, the CDR3 is TGTGCCTGGAGTGTAATGGGGGGTGGAGGCTACACCTTC.

This chain joins TRBV5-1 and TRBJ2-3; D is uncertain. Per the germline V gene, CDR1 is SGHRS and CDR2 is YFSETQ. The V end was cut by 0 bases, the J end by 3 bases, with 8 bases between. CDR3 length equals 14 residues. CDR3 nucleotides: TGCGCCAGCAGCTTGGCCATCGTTACAGATACGCAGTATTTT. This encodes CASSLAIVTDTQYF.

The chain carries TRBV30 and TRBJ1-4; D ambiguous. Trimming removed 2 bases from V and 3 bases from J, with 7 bases in between. Germline loops: CDR1 GTSNPN, CDR2 SVGIG (reference sequence). The CDR3 totals 13 residues. In nucleotides, the CDR3 is TGTGCCTGGAGTTTGGGAGCTAATGAAAAACTGTTTTTT. This sequence encodes CAWSLGANEKLFF.

V usage is TRBV18 and J usage is TRBJ1-1; no firm D call. The CDR3 is 14 amino acids. The germline V gene has CDR1 KGHSH and CDR2 LQKENI. Trimming pared 3 bases from V and 1 base from J, leaving 9 bases between. The CDR3 DNA sequence: TGTGCCAGCTCACCGAACGGAGGGAACACTGAAGCTTTCTTT. This translates into CASSPNGGNTEAFF.

The chain couples TRBV24-1 to TRBJ2-3, with TRBD1 identical over 9 bases. Germline trimming cut 6 bases from V and 5 bases from J; bases unmatched to any gene: 5. CDR1 and CDR2 from the germline V gene are KGHDR and SFDVKD. The CDR3 is 14 amino acids. CDR3 loop: CATSFGTGLDTQYF. CDR3 nucleotide sequence: TGTGCCACCAGTTTCGGGACAGGGTTAGATACGCAGTATTTT.

This clone appeared a single time. This chain links TRBV14 with TRBJ2-5; 8 bases line up with TRBD1. V lost 1 base to trimming and J lost 3 bases; unmatched junction nucleotides: 1. The CDR3 loop spans 14 amino acids. Germline loops: CDR1 SGHDN, CDR2 FVKESK. The CDR3 bases are TGTGCCAGCAGCCAAGGGACAGGGAAAGAGACCCAGTACTTC. Translated: CASSQGTGKETQYF.

Only one count was recorded for this clone. The chain couples TRBV28 to TRBJ1-1, with 9 bases fitting TRBD1. The CDR3 extends over 15 amino acids. The germline V gene encodes CDR1 MDHEN and CDR2 SYDVKM. Unmatched junction bases numbered 5, after V lost 5 bases and J lost 1 base. CDR3 DNA sequence: TGTGCCAGCAGTCCGCGGGGACAGGGGAACACTGAAGCTTTCTTT. Protein: CASSPRGQGNTEAFF.

The CDR3 protein is CASSVQINEKLFF. The CDR3 DNA reads as TGTGCCAGCAGTGTTCAGATTAATGAAAAACTGTTTTTT. The chain combines TRBV25-1 with TRBJ1-4, with unresolved D. There are 13 residues in the CDR3. The germline V gene encodes CDR1 MGHDK and CDR2 SYGVNS. V gave up 4 bases and J gave up 4 bases, with 7 bases separating them.

This sequence joins TRBV18 and TRBJ1-4; D is ambiguous. The V gene lost 6 bases and the J gene lost 0 bases, with 11 bases spanning the gap. The CDR3 runs 15 residues. The germline gives CDR1 KGHSH, CDR2 LQKENI. CDR3 residues: CASSLSDATNEKLFF. DNA for the CDR3: TGTGCCAGCTCCTTGAGCGATGCAACTAATGAAAAACTGTTTTTT.

The chain is built from TRBV19 and TRBJ2-2; D is possibly TRBD2 (6 bases). V shed 5 bases and J shed 6 bases, with 19 bases lying between them. The CDR3 contains 16 residues. Germline V gene data show CDR1 as LNHDA and CDR2 as SQIVND (reference sequence). CDR3 coding DNA: TGTGCCAGTAGTCCTCTTGGGACTTGGGTCGCCGGGGAGCTGTTTTTT. Protein: CASSPLGTWVAGELFF.

The V and J genes are TRBV30 and TRBJ1-2, with D maybe TRBD1 (5 bases). The CDR3 contains 14 residues. V lost 4 bases to trimming and J lost 0 bases, with 12 bases between them. Germline V CDR1 and CDR2: GTSNPN, SVGIG (reference sequence). The CDR3 DNA reads as TGTGCCTGGAAGAGACAGAGCGCTAACTATGGCTACACCTTC. Translating it yields CAWKRQSANYGYTF. Full variable domain (remainder filled in from reference TRBV30 and TRBJ1-2): SQTIHQWPATLVQPVGSPLSLECTVEGTSNPNLYWYRQAAGRGLQLLFYSVGIGQISSEVPQNLSASRPQDRQFILSSKKLLLSDSGFYLCAWKRQSANYGYTFGSGTRLTVV.

This sequence joins TRBV6-5 and TRBJ1-1; 7 bases align to TRBD1. Germline lookup yields CDR1 MNHEY and CDR2 SVGAGI. The CDR3 consists of 15 residues. V lost 5 bases to trimming and J lost 1 base; unmatched junction nucleotides: 7. CDR3 bases: TGTGCCAGCAGTCCAGGGGGAAGTAAGAACACTGAAGCTTTCTTT. Translated, it gives CASSPGGSKNTEAFF.

In this sample, this clone turned up a few times. This sequence joins TRBV7-3 and TRBJ2-2; D gene unclear. Germline V gene lookup returns CDR1 SGHTA and CDR2 FQGTGA. The CDR3 length is 11 residues. Trimming cost V 2 bases and J 6 bases, with 1 base left between them. CDR3 nucleotides: TGTGCCAGCAGCTTATCCGGGGAGCTGTTTTTT. Its translation: CASSLSGELFF.

The chain couples TRBV5-1 to TRBJ2-5; 7 bases are a match to TRBD1. Germline V gene sequence: CDR1 SGHRS, CDR2 YFSETQ. With V trimmed by 5 bases and J by 4 bases, 11 bases remained unmatched. CDR3 length: 15 residues. CDR3 coding DNA: TGCGCCAGCAGTTCAGAGGGGGCAGGGAGAGAGACCCAGTACTTC. Residues: CASSSEGAGRETQYF. Full variable domain (rest looked up from reference TRBV5-1 and TRBJ2-5): KAGVTQTPRYLIKTRGQQVTLSCSPISGHRSVSWYQQTPGQGLQFLFEYFSETQRNKGNFPGRFSGRQFSNSRSEMNVSTLELGDSALYLCASSSEGAGRETQYFGPGTRLLVL.

V is TRBV2 and J is TRBJ2-5; TRBD2 might be the D (6 bases). V dropped 5 bases and J dropped 4 bases, with 14 bases sitting between them. Germline V gene data show CDR1 as SNHLY and CDR2 as FYNNEI. There are 14 residues in the CDR3. Here the CDR3 DNA reads TGTGCCAGCAGTAATCGGCGGGGTGGAGAGACCCAGTACTTC. The encoded protein is CASSNRRGGETQYF.

The chain has TRBV9 and TRBJ1-6; D call uncertain. Germline V gene sequence: CDR1 SGDLS, CDR2 YYNGEE. Between the trimmed V and J ends, which lost 0 bases and 0 bases, there was a span of 10 bases. The CDR3 contains 17 residues. DNA of the CDR3: TGTGCCAGCAGCGTAGTGGATAGAAGCTCCTATAATTCACCCCTCCACTTT. It yields the protein CASSVVDRSSYNSPLHF. The full variable domain, with the rest looked up from reference TRBV9 and TRBJ1-6, is DSGVTQTPKHLITATGQRVTLRCSPRSGDLSVYWYQQSLDQGLQFLIQYYNGEERAKGNILERFSAQQFPDLHSELNLSSLELGDSALYFCASSVVDRSSYNSPLHFGNGTRLTVT.

This chain joins TRBV6-5 and TRBJ1-2; a weak D match, TRBD1 (5 bases). Germline V gives CDR1 MNHEY, CDR2 SVGAGI. Trimming shortened V by 6 bases and J by 7 bases, and 12 bases separated the two germline ends. This CDR3 is built from 12 residues. The CDR3 DNA sequence: TGTGCCAGCAGATTTGACAGAATTGGCTACACCTTC. This encodes CASRFDRIGYTF.

This chain links TRBV28 with TRBJ2-7, with D tentatively TRBD1 (6 bases). Germline values: CDR1 MDHEN, CDR2 SYDVKM. The CDR3 is 14 residues long. With 7 bases removed from V and 5 bases from J, the gap between germline ends came to 18 bases. The CDR3, as DNA: TGTGCCAGCAACCTGGCGGGCAGGGGACACGAGCAGTACGTC. Translated: CASNLAGRGHEQYV.

The rearrangement links TRBV27 to TRBJ1-5; D is possibly TRBD1 (5 bases). The germline CDR1 and CDR2 sequences are MNHEY and SMNVEV (reference sequence). Trimming left V 6 bases short and J 5 bases short, with 14 bases between. This CDR3 has 14 amino acids. The CDR3 DNA sequence: TGTGCCAGCAGAGAGGGGAACACGTATCAGCCCCAGCATTTT. It codes for CASREGNTYQPQHF.

The chain employs TRBV12-3 or TRBV12-4 and TRBJ1-5; D not resolved. The CDR3 totals 12 residues. Trimming took 3 bases from V and 7 from J, leaving 7 bases between them. CDR3 in amino acids: CASSFRVQPQHF. The CDR3 DNA reads as TGTGCCAGCAGTTTTAGGGTACAGCCCCAGCATTTT.